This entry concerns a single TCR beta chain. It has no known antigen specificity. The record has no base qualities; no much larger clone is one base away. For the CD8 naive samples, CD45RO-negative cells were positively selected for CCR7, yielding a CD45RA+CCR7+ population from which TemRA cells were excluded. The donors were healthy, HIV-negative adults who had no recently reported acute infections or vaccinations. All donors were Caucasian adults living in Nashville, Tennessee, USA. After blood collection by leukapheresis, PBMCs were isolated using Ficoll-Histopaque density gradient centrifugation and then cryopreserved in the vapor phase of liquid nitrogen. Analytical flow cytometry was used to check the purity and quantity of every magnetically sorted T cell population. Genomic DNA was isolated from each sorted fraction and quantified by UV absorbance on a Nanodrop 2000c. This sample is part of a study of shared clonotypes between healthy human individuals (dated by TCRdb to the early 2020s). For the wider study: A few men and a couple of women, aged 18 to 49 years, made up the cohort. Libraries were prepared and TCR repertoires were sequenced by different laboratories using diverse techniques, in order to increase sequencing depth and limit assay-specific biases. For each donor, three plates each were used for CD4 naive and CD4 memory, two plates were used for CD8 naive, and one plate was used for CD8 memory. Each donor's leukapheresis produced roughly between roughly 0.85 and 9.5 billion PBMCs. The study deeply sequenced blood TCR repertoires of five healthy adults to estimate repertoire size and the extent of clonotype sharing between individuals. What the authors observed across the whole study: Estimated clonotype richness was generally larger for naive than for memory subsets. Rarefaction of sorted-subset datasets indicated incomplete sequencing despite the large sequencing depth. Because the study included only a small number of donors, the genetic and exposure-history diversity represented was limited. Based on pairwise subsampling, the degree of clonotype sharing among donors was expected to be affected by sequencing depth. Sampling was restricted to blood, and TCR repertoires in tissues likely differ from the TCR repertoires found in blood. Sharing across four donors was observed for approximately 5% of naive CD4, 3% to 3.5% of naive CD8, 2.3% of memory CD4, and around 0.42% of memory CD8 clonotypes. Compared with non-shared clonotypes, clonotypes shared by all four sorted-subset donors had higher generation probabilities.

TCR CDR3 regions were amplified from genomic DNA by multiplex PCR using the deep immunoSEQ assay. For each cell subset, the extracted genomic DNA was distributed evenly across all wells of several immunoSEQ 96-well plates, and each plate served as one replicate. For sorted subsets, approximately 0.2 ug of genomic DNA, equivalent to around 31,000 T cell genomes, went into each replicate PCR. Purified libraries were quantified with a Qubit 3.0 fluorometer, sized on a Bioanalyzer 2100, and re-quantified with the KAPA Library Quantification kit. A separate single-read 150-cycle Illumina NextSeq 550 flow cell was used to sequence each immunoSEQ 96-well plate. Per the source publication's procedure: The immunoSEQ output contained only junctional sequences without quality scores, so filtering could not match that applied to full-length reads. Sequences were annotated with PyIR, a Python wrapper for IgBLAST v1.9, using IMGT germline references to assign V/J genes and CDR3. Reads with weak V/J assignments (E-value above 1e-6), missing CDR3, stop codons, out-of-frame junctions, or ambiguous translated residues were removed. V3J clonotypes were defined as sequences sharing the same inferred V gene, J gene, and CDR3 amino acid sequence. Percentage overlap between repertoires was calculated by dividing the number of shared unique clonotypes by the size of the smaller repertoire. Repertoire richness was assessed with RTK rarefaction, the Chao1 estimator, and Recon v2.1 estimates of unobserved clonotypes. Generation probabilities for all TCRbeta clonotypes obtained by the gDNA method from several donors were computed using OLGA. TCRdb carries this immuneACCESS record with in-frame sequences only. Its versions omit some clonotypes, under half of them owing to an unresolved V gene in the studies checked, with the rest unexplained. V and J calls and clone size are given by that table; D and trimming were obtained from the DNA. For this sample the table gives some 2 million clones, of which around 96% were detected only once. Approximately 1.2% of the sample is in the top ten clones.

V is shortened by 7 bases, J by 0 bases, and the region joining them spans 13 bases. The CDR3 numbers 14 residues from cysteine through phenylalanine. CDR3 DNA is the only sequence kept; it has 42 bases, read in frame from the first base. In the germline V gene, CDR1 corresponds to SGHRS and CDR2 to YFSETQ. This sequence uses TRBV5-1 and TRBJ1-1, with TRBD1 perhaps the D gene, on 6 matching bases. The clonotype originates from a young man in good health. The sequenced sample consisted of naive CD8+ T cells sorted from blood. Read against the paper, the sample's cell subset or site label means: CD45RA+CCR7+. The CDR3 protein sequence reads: CASASDRLNTEAFF. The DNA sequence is TGCGCCAGCGCCTCCGACAGGTTGAACACTGAAGCTTTCTTT.